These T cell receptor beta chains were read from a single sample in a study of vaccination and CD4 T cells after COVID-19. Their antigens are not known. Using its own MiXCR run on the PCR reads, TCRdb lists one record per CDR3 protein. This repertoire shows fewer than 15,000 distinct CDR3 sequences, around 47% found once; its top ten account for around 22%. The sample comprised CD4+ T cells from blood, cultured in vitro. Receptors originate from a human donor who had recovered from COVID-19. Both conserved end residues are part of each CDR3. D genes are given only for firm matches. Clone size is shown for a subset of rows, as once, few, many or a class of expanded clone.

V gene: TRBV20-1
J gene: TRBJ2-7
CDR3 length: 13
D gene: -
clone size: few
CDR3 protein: CSAEMGASYEQYF
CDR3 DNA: TGCAGTGCCGAAATGGGAGCCTCCTACGAGCAGTACTTC

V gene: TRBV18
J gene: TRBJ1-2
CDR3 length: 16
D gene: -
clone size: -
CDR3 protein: CASSPLDSGTRDGYTF
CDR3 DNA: TGTGCCAGCTCACCACTAGACAGTGGGACTCGTGATGGCTACACCTTC

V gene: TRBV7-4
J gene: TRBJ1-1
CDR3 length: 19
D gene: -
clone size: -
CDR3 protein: CASSSSRQGQTTMNTEAFF
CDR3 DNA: TGTGCCAGCAGCTCCTCCCGGCAGGGGCAAACTACCATGAACACTGAAGCTTTCTTT

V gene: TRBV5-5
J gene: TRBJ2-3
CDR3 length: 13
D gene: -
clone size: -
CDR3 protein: CASSQDRSDTQYF
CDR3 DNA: TGTGCCAGCAGCCAAGATAGGTCAGATACGCAGTATTTT

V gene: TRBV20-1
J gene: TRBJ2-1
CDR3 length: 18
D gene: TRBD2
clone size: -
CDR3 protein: CSARGLAGLVTSYNEQFF
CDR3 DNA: TGCAGTGCCCGGGGACTAGCGGGGCTAGTGACCTCCTACAATGAGCAGTTCTTC

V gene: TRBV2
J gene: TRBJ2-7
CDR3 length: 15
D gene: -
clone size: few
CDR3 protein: CASSEWAGGVDEQYF
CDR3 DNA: TGTGCCAGCAGTGAATGGGCAGGGGGGGTCGATGAGCAGTACTTC

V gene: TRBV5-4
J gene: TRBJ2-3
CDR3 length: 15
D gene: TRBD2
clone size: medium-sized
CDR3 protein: CASSFTSGDTDTQYF
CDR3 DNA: TGTGCCAGCAGCTTTACTAGCGGGGATACAGATACGCAGTATTTT

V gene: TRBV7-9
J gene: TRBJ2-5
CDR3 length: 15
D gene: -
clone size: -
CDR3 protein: CASSFRPVAQETQYF
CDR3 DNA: TGTGCCAGCAGCTTTCGGCCAGTGGCCCAAGAGACCCAGTACTTC

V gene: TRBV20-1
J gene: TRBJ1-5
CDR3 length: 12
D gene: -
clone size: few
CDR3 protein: CSASRLGQPQHF
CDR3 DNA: TGCAGTGCTAGCAGGTTAGGTCAGCCCCAGCATTTT

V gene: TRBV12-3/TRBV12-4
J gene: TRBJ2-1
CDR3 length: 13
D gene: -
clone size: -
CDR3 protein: CASSLAKGPKPFF
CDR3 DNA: TGTGCCAGCAGTTTAGCAAAAGGGCCCAAACCGTTCTTC

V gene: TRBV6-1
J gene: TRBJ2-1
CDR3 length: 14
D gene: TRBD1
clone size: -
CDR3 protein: CASRAGTENNEQFF
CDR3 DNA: TGTGCCAGCAGAGCCGGGACAGAAAACAATGAGCAGTTCTTC

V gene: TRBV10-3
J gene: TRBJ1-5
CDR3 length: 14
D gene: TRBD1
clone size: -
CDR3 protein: CAIIDRGSSQPQHF
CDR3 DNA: TGTGCCATCATTGACAGGGGATCGAGTCAGCCCCAGCATTTT

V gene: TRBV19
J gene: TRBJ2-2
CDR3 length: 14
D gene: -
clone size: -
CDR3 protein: CASIGFANTGELFF
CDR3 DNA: TGTGCCAGCATAGGGTTCGCGAACACCGGGGAGCTGTTTTTT

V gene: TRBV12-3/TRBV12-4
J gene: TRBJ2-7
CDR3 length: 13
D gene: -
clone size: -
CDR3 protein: CASSYRINYEQYF
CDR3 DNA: TGTGCCAGCAGTTATAGGATAAACTACGAGCAGTACTTC

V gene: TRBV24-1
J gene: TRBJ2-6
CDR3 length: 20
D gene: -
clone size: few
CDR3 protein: CATSPSGGGHLSSGANVLTF
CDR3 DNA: TGTGCCACCAGTCCCAGTGGGGGGGGACACCTAAGCTCTGGGGCCAACGTCCTGACTTTC

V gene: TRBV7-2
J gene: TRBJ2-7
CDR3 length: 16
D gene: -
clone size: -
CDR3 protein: CASSLRPRTDLYEQYF
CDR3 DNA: TGTGCCAGCAGCTTACGGCCCCGGACCGATCTCTACGAGCAGTACTTC

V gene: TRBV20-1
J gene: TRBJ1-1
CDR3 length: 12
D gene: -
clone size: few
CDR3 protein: CSASGGAGLAFF
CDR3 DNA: TGCAGTGCTAGCGGAGGCGCCGGTTTGGCTTTCTTT

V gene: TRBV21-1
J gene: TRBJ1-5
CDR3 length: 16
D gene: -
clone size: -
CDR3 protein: CASSKNRARGNQPQHF
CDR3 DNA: TGTGCCAGCAGCAAAAATAGGGCCAGGGGCAATCAGCCCCAGCATTTT

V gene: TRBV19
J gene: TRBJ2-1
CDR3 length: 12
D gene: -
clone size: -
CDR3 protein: CASSIKVHEQFF
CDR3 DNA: TGTGCCAGTAGTATAAAGGTCCATGAGCAGTTCTTC

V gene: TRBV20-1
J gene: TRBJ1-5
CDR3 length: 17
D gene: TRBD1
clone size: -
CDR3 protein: CSARDRRTGWINQPQHF
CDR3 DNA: TGCAGTGCTAGAGATCGCCGGACAGGCTGGATCAATCAGCCCCAGCATTTT

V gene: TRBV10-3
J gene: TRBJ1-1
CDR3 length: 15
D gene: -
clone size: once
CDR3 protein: CAISPGVGRDTEAFF
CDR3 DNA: TGTGCCATCAGCCCGGGGGTGGGGAGAGACACTGAAGCTTTCTTT

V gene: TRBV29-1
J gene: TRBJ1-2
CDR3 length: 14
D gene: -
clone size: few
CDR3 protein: CSVEPPDGNYGYTF
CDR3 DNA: TGCAGCGTTGAGCCTCCGGACGGGAACTATGGCTACACCTTC

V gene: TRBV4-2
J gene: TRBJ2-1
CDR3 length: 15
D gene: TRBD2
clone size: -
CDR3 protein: CASSQERTSRTEQFF
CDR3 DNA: TGTGCCAGCAGCCAAGAGCGGACTAGTAGGACTGAGCAGTTCTTC

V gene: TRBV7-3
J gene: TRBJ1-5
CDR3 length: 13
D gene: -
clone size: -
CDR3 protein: CASSRGPNQPQHF
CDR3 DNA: TGTGCCAGCAGCCGGGGCCCCAATCAGCCCCAGCATTTT

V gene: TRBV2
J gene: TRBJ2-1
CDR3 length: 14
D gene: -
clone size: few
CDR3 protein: CASSQLRGDNEQFF
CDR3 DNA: TGTGCCAGCAGTCAATTGAGGGGGGACAATGAGCAGTTCTTC

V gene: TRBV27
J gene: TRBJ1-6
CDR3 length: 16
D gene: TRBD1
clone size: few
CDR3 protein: CASSFYVGQDNSPLHF
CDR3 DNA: TGTGCCAGCAGTTTCTACGTGGGACAGGATAATTCACCCCTCCACTTT

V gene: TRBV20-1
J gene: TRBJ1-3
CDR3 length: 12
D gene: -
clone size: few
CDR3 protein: CSAAGYGNTIYF
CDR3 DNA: TGCAGTGCAGCAGGGTATGGAAACACCATATATTTT

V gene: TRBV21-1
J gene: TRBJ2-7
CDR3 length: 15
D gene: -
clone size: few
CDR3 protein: CASSVSGRLSYEQYF
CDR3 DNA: TGTGCCAGCAGCGTGAGCGGGAGGCTTTCGTACGAGCAGTACTTC

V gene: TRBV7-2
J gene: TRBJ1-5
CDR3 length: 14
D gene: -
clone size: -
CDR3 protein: CASSLARGDQPQHF
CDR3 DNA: TGTGCCAGCAGCTTAGCACGAGGGGATCAGCCCCAGCATTTT

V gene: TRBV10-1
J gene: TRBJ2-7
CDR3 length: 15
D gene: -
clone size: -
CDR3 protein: CASGRGGSSSYEQYF
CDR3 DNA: TGCGCCAGCGGCAGAGGGGGGTCGAGCTCCTACGAGCAGTACTTC

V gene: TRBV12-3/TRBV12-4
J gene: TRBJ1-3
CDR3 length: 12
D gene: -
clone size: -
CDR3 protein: CAEGRSGNTIYF
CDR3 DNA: TGTGCAGAGGGGAGGAGTGGAAACACCATATATTTT

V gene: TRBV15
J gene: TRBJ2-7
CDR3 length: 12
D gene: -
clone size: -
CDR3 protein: CATSRGAYEQYF
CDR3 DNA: TGTGCCACCAGCAGGGGGGCTTACGAGCAGTACTTC

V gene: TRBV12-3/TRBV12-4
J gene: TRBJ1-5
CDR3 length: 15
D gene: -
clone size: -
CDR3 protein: CASSFSSGQNQPQHF
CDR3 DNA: TGTGCCAGCAGTTTTTCGTCAGGGCAGAATCAGCCCCAGCATTTT

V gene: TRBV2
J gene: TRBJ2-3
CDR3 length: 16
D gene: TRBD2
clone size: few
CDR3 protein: CASSEAPAGGQDTQYF
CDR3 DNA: TGTGCCAGCAGTGAAGCGCCAGCGGGGGGGCAAGATACGCAGTATTTT

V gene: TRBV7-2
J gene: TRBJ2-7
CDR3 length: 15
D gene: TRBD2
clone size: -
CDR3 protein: CASSRLAGANGEQYF
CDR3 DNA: TGTGCCAGCAGCCGACTAGCGGGAGCCAATGGCGAGCAGTACTTC

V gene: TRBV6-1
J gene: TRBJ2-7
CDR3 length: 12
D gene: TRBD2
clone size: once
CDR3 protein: CASTQTSTEQYF
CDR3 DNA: TGTGCCAGCACCCAGACTAGCACTGAGCAGTACTTC

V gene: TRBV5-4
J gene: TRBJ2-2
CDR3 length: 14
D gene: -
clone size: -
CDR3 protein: CASRSGTVSGELFF
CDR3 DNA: TGTGCCAGCAGATCCGGGACTGTCTCCGGGGAGCTGTTTTTT

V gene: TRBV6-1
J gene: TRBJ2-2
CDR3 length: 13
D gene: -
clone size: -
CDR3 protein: CASKSGGTGELFF
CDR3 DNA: TGTGCCAGCAAGTCCGGGGGCACCGGGGAGCTGTTTTTT